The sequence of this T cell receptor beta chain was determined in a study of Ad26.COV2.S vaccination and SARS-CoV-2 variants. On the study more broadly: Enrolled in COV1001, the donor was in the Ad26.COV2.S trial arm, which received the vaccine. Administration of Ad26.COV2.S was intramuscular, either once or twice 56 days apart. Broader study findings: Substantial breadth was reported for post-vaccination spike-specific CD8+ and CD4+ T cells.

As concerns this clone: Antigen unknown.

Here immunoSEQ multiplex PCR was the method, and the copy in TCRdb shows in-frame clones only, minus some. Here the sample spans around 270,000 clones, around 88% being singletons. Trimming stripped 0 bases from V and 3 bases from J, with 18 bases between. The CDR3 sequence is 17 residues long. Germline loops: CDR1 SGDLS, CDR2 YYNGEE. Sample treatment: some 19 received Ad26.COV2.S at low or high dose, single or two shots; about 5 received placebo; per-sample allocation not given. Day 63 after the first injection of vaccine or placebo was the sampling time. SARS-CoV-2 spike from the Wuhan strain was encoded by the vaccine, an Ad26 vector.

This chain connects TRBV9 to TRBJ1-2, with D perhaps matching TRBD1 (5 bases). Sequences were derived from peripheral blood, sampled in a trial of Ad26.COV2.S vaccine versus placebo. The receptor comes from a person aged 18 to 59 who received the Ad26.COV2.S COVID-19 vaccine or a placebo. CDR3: CASSVVPKGAGDYGYTF. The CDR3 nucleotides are TGTGCCAGCAGCGTAGTCCCAAAAGGGGCGGGGGACTATGGCTACACCTTC. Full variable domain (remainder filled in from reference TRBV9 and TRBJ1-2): DSGVTQTPKHLITATGQRVTLRCSPRSGDLSVYWYQQSLDQGLQFLIQYYNGEERAKGNILERFSAQQFPDLHSELNLSSLELGDSALYFCASSVVPKGAGDYGYTFGSGTRLTVV.